These T cell receptor beta chains were read from a single sample in a study of T-cell reconstitution after alpha-beta-depleted transplantation in children. TCRdb fed the PCR reads into MiXCR, producing one record per CDR3 protein. The table lists some 390,000 distinct CDR3 sequences, about a fifth of them singletons. The material sequenced was PBMCs from the stem cell graft donor, taken from the stem cell graft. All receptors derive from a human donor who donated a stem cell graft to a child with acute myeloid leukemia. CDR3s include the opening cysteine and the closing phenylalanine or tryptophan.

v_call cdr3_aa
TRBV11-1 CASSLTLSTTGVETQYF
TRBV12-3/TRBV12-4 CASTLPALDSGNTIYF
TRBV10-3 CAISESIGRSRTYEQYF
TRBV7-3 CASSLTAENNLPTRRFF
TRBV20-1 CSASDARNDNEQFF
TRBV25-1 CASSEFMGEETQYF
TRBV29-1 CSVTGTSVNNEQFF
TRBV6-1 CASRRMGATGELFF
TRBV5-5 CASSLVLGGNEQFF
TRBV20-1 CSVSGGPSYNEQFF
TRBV4-1 CASSQTGLQETQYF